The 18 T cell receptor beta chains listed next were all sequenced from one sample in a study of cytomegalovirus exposure and HLA in healthy donors. Primers included in the PCR were 60 Vbeta and 13 Jbeta primers. Clones were sequenced by immunoSEQ multiplex PCR, and TCRdb holds only the in-frame ones, with some missing. The sample yields 100,000 to 150,000 clones, of which the top ten take up over 0.8%. Sample: PBMCs. The receptors derive from a man younger than 30 in good health and CMV-seronegative.

The chain employs TRBV7-2 and TRBJ2-7; TRBD2 agrees at 8 bases. The CDR3 is 16 residues long. Looked up from germline, CDR1 is SGHTA and CDR2 is FQGNSA. The ends lost 5 bases at V and 4 bases at J; junction bases unmatched: 13. This CDR3 reads CASSVQLAVPRYEQYF. The CDR3 coding sequence is TGTGCCAGCAGCGTACAACTAGCGGTCCCCCGTTACGAGCAGTACTTC.

The chain employs TRBV7-6 and TRBJ1-1; 7 bases are shared with TRBD1. V shed 5 bases and J 5 bases; nucleotides not matched to a gene: 11. The CDR3 covers 15 residues. The germline V gene encodes CDR1 SGHVS and CDR2 FNYEAQ. The CDR3 sequence: CASSPQTGWSTEAFF. Here the CDR3 DNA reads TGTGCCAGCAGCCCGCAGACAGGGTGGAGTACTGAAGCTTTCTTT.

This sequence joins TRBV11-2 and TRBJ2-1; TRBD2 agrees at 14 bases. V gave up 4 bases and J gave up 8 bases; unmatched junction bases: 4. Germline CDR1 and CDR2: SGHAT and FQNNGV. The CDR3 is 15 residues long. The chain's CDR3 is CASSSGLAGAYEQFF. The CDR3 bases are TGTGCCAGCAGCTCGGGACTAGCGGGAGCGTATGAGCAGTTCTTC.

V and J are TRBV5-1 and TRBJ1-1; 7 bases fit TRBD1. CDR3 length: 15 amino acids. V gave up 0 bases and J gave up 8 bases; unmatched junction bases: 10. Germline CDR1 is SGHRS and CDR2 is YFSETQ. DNA for the CDR3: TGCGCCAGCAGCTTGGTTTACAGGGGAGTCCTAGAAGCTTTCTTT. As protein: CASSLVYRGVLEAFF.

V usage is TRBV7-2 and J usage is TRBJ2-1; TRBD1 might be the D (6 bases). The CDR3 covers 18 residues. The germline gives CDR1 SGHTA, CDR2 FQGNSA. V lost 4 bases and J lost 9, with 28 bases in between. The CDR3 here is CASSSLGWTEARISEQFF. The CDR3 nucleotides read TGTGCCAGCAGCTCACTTGGGTGGACAGAGGCCCGTATAAGTGAGCAGTTCTTC.

For the CDR3, the DNA is TGTGCCAGCAGTTACTCGAGGGACACCGCCTACGAGCAGTACTTC. It translates to CASSYSRDTAYEQYF. The J gene is TRBJ2-7, the V gene TRBV6-5; weak D call: TRBD1 (6 bases). The CDR3 is 15 amino acids. The germline V gene encodes CDR1 MNHEY and CDR2 SVGAGI. V was cut by 0 bases and J by 2 bases, with 11 bases left in between.

CDR3 protein: CASSQEASGSDNEQFF. The CDR3 region has the DNA TGTGCCAGCAGCCAAGAGGCTAGCGGGAGTGACAATGAGCAGTTCTTC. V usage is TRBV4-2 and J usage is TRBJ2-1, with 10 bases matching TRBD2. The CDR3 covers 16 residues. The germline V gene encodes CDR1 LGHNA and CDR2 YNFKEQ. Losses at the gene ends were 0 bases for V and 5 bases for J; bases not matched to a gene: 4.

The V call is TRBV28, the J call TRBJ2-1; the D gene is possibly TRBD1 (7 bases). V shed 7 bases and J shed 6 bases, with 16 bases lying between them. This CDR3 contains 14 residues. The V gene's germline CDR1 is MDHEN and CDR2 SYDVKM. CDR3 protein: CASILGGGINEQFF. CDR3 DNA: TGTGCCAGCATCCTAGGAGGGGGCATCAATGAGCAGTTCTTC.

The V call is TRBV7-9, the J call TRBJ2-6, with D hard to call. Deletions cut 10 bases from V and 5 bases from J, with 12 bases between. Germline CDR1 reads SEHNR; CDR2 reads FQNEAQ (reference sequence). The CDR3 consists of 13 residues. CDR3 sequence: CANTWARANVLTF. CDR3 nucleotide sequence: TGTGCCAACACCTGGGCAAGGGCCAACGTCCTGACTTTC.

The gene calls are TRBV19 and TRBJ1-1; D not resolved. From germline, CDR1 is LNHDA and CDR2 SQIVND (reference sequence). Trimming shortened V by 5 bases and J by 3 bases, and 28 bases separated the two germline ends. The CDR3 is made up of 19 amino acids. This chain's CDR3 is CASSPRTGRGTSGDTEAFF. DNA for the CDR3: TGTGCCAGTAGTCCTCGGACTGGGCGGGGAACTTCTGGGGACACTGAAGCTTTCTTT.

For this clone: An end of the junction does not agree with germline; a read error may underlie this. The rearrangement uses TRBV30 and TRBJ1-3; D not resolved. The germline CDR1 and CDR2 sequences are GTSNPN and SVGIG (reference sequence). This CDR3 spans 15 amino acids. CDR3 coding DNA: TGTGCCGGGAGTGTACGTCGGGGCTCTGGAAACACCATATATTTT. Translating it yields CAGSVRRGSGNTIYF.

The chain couples TRBV19 to TRBJ2-3; 11 bases agree with TRBD2. CDR3 length: 16 residues. The V gene end was trimmed by 4 bases and the J gene end by 0 bases; junction bases not matched to a gene: 3. Looked up from germline, CDR1 is LNHDA and CDR2 is SQIVND (reference sequence). This CDR3 reads CASSTRLAGSTDTQYF. The CDR3 region has the DNA TGTGCCAGTAGTACTCGACTAGCGGGAAGCACAGATACGCAGTATTTT. Full variable domain (rest looked up from reference TRBV19 and TRBJ2-3): DGGITQSPKYLFRKEGQNVTLSCEQNLNHDAMYWYRQDPGQGLRLIYYSQIVNDFQKGDIAEGYSVSREKKESFPLTVTSAQKNPTAFYLCASSTRLAGSTDTQYFGPGTRLTVL.

The chain recombines TRBV9 with TRBJ2-5; TRBD2 matches at 8 bases. The end of the DNA fits TRBJ2-7 better, so the J call may be wrong. The CDR3 length is 15 residues. Germline V lookup: CDR1 SGDLS, CDR2 YYNGEE. CDR3 in DNA: TGTGCCAGCAGCGTAGCTGGGACTAGTTCCTACGAGCAGTACTTC. Protein: CASSVAGTSSYEQYF.

This chain links TRBV5-1 with TRBJ2-4; maybe TRBD2 (6 bases). V shed 4 bases and J shed 1 base, with 9 bases lying between them. The CDR3 covers 14 residues. Germline V gene data show CDR1 as SGHRS and CDR2 as YFSETQ. DNA for the CDR3: TGCGCCAGCAGCGGAGGGATTGCCAAAAACATTCAGTACTTC. As protein: CASSGGIAKNIQYF.

This chain joins TRBV5-6 and TRBJ2-7; D is unresolved. Trimming removed 0 bases from V and 2 bases from J, with 9 bases in between. The germline V gene has CDR1 SGHDT and CDR2 YYEEEE. This CDR3 is built from 14 residues. The CDR3 loop is CASSLESEAYEQYF. In nucleotides, the CDR3 is TGTGCCAGCAGCTTGGAGTCAGAGGCCTACGAGCAGTACTTC.

This chain links TRBV5-6 with TRBJ1-5; D may be TRBD1 (5 bases). Looked up from germline, CDR1 is SGHDT and CDR2 is YYEEEE. The CDR3 totals 14 residues. The V and J ends lost 3 bases and 5 bases respectively, with 12 bases between them. The CDR3 coding sequence is TGTGCCAGCAGCTCGGGGACTTCGGATCAGCCCCAGCATTTT. This gives the protein CASSSGTSDQPQHF.

This chain links TRBV28 with TRBJ2-1; D possibly corresponds to TRBD2 (6 bases). The CDR3 sequence is 14 residues long. Germline V gives CDR1 MDHEN, CDR2 SYDVKM. Deletions cut 3 bases from V and 9 bases from J, with 15 bases between. CDR3 in amino acids: CASSFYRGGGEQFF. The CDR3 DNA sequence: TGTGCCAGCAGTTTCTATCGGGGAGGAGGTGAGCAGTTCTTC.

V gene TRBV5-1 combines with J gene TRBJ2-1, with 9 bases aligning to TRBD1. The CDR3 length is 15 residues. The germline V gene has CDR1 SGHRS and CDR2 YFSETQ. V lost 3 bases to trimming and J lost 5 bases; unmatched junction nucleotides: 6. The chain's CDR3 is CASSYPGTGNNEQFF. The CDR3 nucleotides are TGCGCCAGCAGCTATCCCGGGACAGGGAACAATGAGCAGTTCTTC.